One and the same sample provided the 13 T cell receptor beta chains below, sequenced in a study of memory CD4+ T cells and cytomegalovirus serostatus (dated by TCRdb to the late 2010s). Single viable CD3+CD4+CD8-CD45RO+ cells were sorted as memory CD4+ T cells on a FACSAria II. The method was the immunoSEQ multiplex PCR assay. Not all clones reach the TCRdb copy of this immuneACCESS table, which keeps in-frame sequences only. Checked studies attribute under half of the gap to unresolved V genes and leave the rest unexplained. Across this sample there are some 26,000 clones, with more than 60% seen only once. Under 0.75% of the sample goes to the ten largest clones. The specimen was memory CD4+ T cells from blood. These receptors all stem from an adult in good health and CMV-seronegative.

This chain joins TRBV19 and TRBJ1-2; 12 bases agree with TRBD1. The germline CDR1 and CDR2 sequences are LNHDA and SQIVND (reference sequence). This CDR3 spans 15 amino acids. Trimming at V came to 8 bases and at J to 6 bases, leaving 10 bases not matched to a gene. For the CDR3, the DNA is TGTGCCAGTCGAAGCGGGACAGGGGGCGCGCATGGCTACACCTTC. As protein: CASRSGTGGAHGYTF.

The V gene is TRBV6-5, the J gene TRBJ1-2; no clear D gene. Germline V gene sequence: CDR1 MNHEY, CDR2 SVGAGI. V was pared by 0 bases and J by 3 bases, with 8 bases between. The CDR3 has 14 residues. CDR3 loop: CASSYSPDYYGYTF. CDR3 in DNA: TGTGCCAGCAGTTACTCGCCAGATTACTATGGCTACACCTTC.

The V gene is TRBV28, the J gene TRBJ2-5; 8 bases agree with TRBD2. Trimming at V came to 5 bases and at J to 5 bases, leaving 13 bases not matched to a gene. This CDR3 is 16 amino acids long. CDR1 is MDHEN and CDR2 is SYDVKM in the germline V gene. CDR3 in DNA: TGTGCCAGCAGTGAAACCGGGAGGGGGAATGAGGAGACCCAGTACTTC. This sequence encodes CASSETGRGNEETQYF.

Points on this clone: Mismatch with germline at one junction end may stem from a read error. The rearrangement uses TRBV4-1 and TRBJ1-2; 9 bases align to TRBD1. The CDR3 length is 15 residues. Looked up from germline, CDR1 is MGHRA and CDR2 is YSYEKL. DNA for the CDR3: TGCGCCGGCAGCGAACCACAGGGGGCCATCTATGGCTACACCTTC. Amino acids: CAGSEPQGAIYGYTF.

The chain's CDR3 is CASSGEAWETQYF. The CDR3 DNA reads TGTGCCAGCAGCGGCGAGGCTTGGGAGACCCAGTACTTC. The gene calls are TRBV5-8 and TRBJ2-5; D is unresolved. CDR1 is SGHTS and CDR2 is YDEGEE in the germline V gene. The germline V and J ends were trimmed by 4 bases and 5 bases, with 12 bases remaining between them. The CDR3 consists of 13 residues.

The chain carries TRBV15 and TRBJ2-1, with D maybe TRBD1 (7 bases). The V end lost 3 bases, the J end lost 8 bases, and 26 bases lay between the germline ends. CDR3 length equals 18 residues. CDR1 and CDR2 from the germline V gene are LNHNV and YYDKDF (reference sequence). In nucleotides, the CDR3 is TGTGCCACCAGCAGTCGAGGCCGGGCAGGGGGGAATTACCATGAGCAGTTCTTC. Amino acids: CATSSRGRAGGNYHEQFF.

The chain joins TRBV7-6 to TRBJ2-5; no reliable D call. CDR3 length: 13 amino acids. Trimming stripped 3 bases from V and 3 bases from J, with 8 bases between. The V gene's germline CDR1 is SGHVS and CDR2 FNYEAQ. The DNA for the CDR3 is TGTGCCAGCAGCTTTCCTCTGGAAGAGACCCAGTACTTC. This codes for CASSFPLEETQYF. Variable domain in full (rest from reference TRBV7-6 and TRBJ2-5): GAGVSQSPRYKVTKRGQDVALRCDPISGHVSLYWYRQALGQGPEFLTYFNYEAQQDKSGLPNDRFSAERPEGSISTLTIQRTEQRDSAMYRCASSFPLEETQYFGPGTRLLVL.

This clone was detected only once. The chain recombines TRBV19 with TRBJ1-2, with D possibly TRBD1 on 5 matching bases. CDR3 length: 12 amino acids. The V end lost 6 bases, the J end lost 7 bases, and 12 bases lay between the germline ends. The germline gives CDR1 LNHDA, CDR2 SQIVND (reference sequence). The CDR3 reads CASSLGGGGYTF. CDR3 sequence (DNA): TGTGCCAGTAGCCTCGGGGGGGGTGGCTACACCTTC.

The CDR3 is CATSQDGQYGYTF. The CDR3, as DNA: TGTGCCACCAGCCAAGATGGACAGTATGGCTACACCTTC. The chain joins TRBV15 to TRBJ1-2; D possibly corresponds to TRBD1 (6 bases). V was clipped by 5 bases and J by 5 bases, with 12 bases between them. Per the germline V gene, CDR1 is LNHNV and CDR2 is YYDKDF (reference sequence). The CDR3 length is 13 residues.

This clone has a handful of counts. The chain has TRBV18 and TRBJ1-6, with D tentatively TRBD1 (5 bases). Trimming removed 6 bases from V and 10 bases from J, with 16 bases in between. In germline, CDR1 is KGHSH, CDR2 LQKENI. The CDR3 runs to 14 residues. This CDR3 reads CASSPGQRESPLHF. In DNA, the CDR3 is TGTGCCAGCTCTCCAGGACAAAGGGAGTCACCCCTCCACTTT.

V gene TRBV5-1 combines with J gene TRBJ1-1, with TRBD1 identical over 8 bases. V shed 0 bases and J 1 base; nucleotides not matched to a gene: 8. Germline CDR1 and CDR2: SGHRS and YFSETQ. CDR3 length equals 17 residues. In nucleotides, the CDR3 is TGCGCCAGCAGCTTGGCCAGACAGGGGCTCAAGAACACTGAAGCTTTCTTT. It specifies CASSLARQGLKNTEAFF.

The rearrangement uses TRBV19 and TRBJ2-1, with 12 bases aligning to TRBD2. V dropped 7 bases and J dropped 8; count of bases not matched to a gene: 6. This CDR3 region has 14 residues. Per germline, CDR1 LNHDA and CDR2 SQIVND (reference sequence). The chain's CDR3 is CASKTSGGYDEQFF. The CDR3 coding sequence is TGTGCCAGTAAAACTAGCGGGGGGTATGATGAGCAGTTCTTC.

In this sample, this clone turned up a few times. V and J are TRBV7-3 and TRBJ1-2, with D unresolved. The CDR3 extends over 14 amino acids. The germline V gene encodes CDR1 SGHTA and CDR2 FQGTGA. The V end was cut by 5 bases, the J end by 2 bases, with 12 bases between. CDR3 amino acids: CASSPGYGNYGYTF. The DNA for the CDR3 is TGTGCCAGCAGCCCAGGATATGGAAACTATGGCTACACCTTC.